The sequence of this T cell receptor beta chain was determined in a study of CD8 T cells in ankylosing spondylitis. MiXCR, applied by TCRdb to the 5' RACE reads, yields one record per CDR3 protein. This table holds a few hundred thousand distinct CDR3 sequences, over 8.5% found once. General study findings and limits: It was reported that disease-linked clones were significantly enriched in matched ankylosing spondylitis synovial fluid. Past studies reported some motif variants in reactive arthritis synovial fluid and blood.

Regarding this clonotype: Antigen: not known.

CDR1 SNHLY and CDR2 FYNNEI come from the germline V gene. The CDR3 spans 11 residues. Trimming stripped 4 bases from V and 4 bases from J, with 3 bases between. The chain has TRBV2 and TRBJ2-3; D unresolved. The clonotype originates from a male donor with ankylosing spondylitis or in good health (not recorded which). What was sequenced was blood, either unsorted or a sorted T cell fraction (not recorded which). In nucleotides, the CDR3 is TGTGCCAGCAGTGGTGCAGATACGCAGTATTTT. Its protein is CASSGADTQYF. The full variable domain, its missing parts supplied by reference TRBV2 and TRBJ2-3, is EPEVTQTPSHQVTQMGQEVILRCVPISNHLYFYWYRQILGQKVEFLVSFYNNEISEKSEIFDDQFSVERPDGSNFTLKIRSTKLEDSAMYFCASSGADTQYFGPGTRLTVL.